This TCR beta chain was recorded in a study of blood T cell repertoires in COVID-19. Study as a whole: Collection of acute and convalescent COVID-19 samples took place in the United States, Italy and Spain. In each case, the material was cDNA or gDNA derived from T cells, B-cell-depleted T cells, or PBMCs.

Per the study methods: Reference gene primer amplification gave nucleated cell count estimates. Only in-frame clones appear in the TCRdb table, and some are missing; sequencing was by immunoSEQ multiplex PCR. The V and J calls and clone size were taken over from that table, and D and trimming were inferred from the DNA. This table has about 360,000 clones, approximately 86% appearing once. Between the trimmed V and J ends, which lost 1 base and 4 bases, there was a span of 11 bases. The CDR3 extends over 15 amino acids. Germline V gene lookup returns CDR1 SGHTA and CDR2 FQGTGA. V usage is TRBV7-3 and J usage is TRBJ2-1; tentative D call: TRBD1 (5 bases). This clonotype was obtained from a human donor in a cohort sampled during active COVID-19. Sequenced sample: peripheral blood. DNA for the CDR3: TGTGCCAGCAGCTTAAGGGCAGGGTGGTACAATGAGCAGTTCTTC. Translation gives CASSLRAGWYNEQFF.